A selection of T cell receptor beta chains follows, all from one sample in a study of blood T cell repertoires in COVID-19. Measured with immunoSEQ multiplex PCR; TCRdb has only the in-frame clones, and not every one. Here the sample spans tens of thousands of clones, roughly 86% being singletons. Sequenced sample: peripheral blood. These receptors were obtained from a man in his fifties with active or convalescent COVID-19. The CDR3 runs from the conserved cysteine through the conserved F or W. A D gene is named only where the DNA matches it firmly. Part of the rows lack a size; the others show once, few, many or a class for expanded clones.

clone size: .
D gene: .
V gene: TRBV3-1/TRBV3-2
J gene: TRBJ2-3
CDR3 DNA: TGTGCCAGCAGTAGAACTGGTTCGGCGCAGTATTTT
CDR3 protein: CASSRTGSAQYF

clone size: few
D gene: .
V gene: TRBV10-1
J gene: TRBJ1-2
CDR3 DNA: TGCGCCAGCAGTGAGTCGAAGACAGATCCTAGCTACACCTTC
CDR3 protein: CASSESKTDPSYTF

clone size: .
D gene: .
V gene: TRBV27
J gene: TRBJ1-1
CDR3 DNA: TGTGCCAGCAGACAAACAGGGACGGAAGCTTTCTTT
CDR3 protein: CASRQTGTEAFF

clone size: .
D gene: .
V gene: TRBV30
J gene: TRBJ1-3
CDR3 DNA: TGTGCCTGGAGTAGATATCGGGGAACTGGAAACACCATATATTTT
CDR3 protein: CAWSRYRGTGNTIYF

clone size: .
D gene: TRBD1
V gene: TRBV5-1
J gene: TRBJ1-1
CDR3 DNA: TGCGCCAGCAGCTCCACAGGGGAGAAAAACACTGAAGCTTTCTTT
CDR3 protein: CASSSTGEKNTEAFF

clone size: .
D gene: TRBD1
V gene: TRBV24-1
J gene: TRBJ2-1
CDR3 DNA: TGTGCCACCAGTGATTGGACAGGGGACTACAATGAGCAGTTCTTC
CDR3 protein: CATSDWTGDYNEQFF

clone size: .
D gene: .
V gene: TRBV10-3
J gene: TRBJ1-1
CDR3 DNA: TGTGCCATCAGTGAGTCGGGGGGTTGGACTGAAGCTTTCTTT
CDR3 protein: CAISESGGWTEAFF

clone size: many
D gene: .
V gene: TRBV27
J gene: TRBJ1-2
CDR3 DNA: TGTGCCAGCAGTTTACAGGGATCTAGGGGCTACACCTTC
CDR3 protein: CASSLQGSRGYTF

clone size: .
D gene: .
V gene: TRBV6-5
J gene: TRBJ2-1
CDR3 DNA: TGTGCCAGCAGTTCTCAGAGGGCAGGTAATTACAATGAGCAGTTCTTC
CDR3 protein: CASSSQRAGNYNEQFF

clone size: .
D gene: TRBD2
V gene: TRBV10-3
J gene: TRBJ2-3
CDR3 DNA: TGTGCCATCAGTGAGTCGTTAGGCGGGGGGAGGGCAGATACGCAGTATTTT
CDR3 protein: CAISESLGGGRADTQYF

clone size: .
D gene: TRBD1
V gene: TRBV4-3
J gene: TRBJ1-6
CDR3 DNA: TGCGCCAGCAGCCAAGGGGACAGGGTCGGTTCACCCCTCCACTTT
CDR3 protein: CASSQGDRVGSPLHF

clone size: .
D gene: TRBD2
V gene: TRBV7-9
J gene: TRBJ2-1
CDR3 DNA: TGTGCCAGCAGCGCTTACGGGGGGGCCAATGAGCAGTTCTTC
CDR3 protein: CASSAYGGANEQFF

clone size: .
D gene: .
V gene: TRBV10-3
J gene: TRBJ2-2
CDR3 DNA: TGTGCCATCAGAGCTACCACCGGGGAGCTGTTTTTT
CDR3 protein: CAIRATTGELFF

clone size: .
D gene: TRBD1
V gene: TRBV2
J gene: TRBJ1-4
CDR3 DNA: TGTGCCAGCAGTGAAGCCCTTACCCCAGGGGGGCAGGATAATGAAAAACTGTTTTTT
CDR3 protein: CASSEALTPGGQDNEKLFF

clone size: .
D gene: TRBD1
V gene: TRBV5-1
J gene: TRBJ1-5
CDR3 DNA: TGCGCCAGCAGACCCTCAACAGGGGGCGATTATCAGCCCCAGCATTTT
CDR3 protein: CASRPSTGGDYQPQHF

clone size: .
D gene: .
V gene: TRBV28
J gene: TRBJ1-3
CDR3 DNA: TGTGCCAGCATATCAGGGGCCCTCTCTGGAAACACCATATATTTT
CDR3 protein: CASISGALSGNTIYF

clone size: .
D gene: TRBD2
V gene: TRBV3-1/TRBV3-2
J gene: TRBJ2-3
CDR3 DNA: TGTGCCAGCAGCCAAGATTCTAGCGGGGGGATGAGAGATACGCAGTATTTT
CDR3 protein: CASSQDSSGGMRDTQYF

clone size: once
D gene: TRBD2
V gene: TRBV28
J gene: TRBJ2-3
CDR3 DNA: TGTGCCAGCAGCGGGACTAGCATAACAGATACGCAGTATTTT
CDR3 protein: CASSGTSITDTQYF

clone size: .
D gene: .
V gene: TRBV10-3
J gene: TRBJ1-2
CDR3 DNA: TGTGCCATCGGTACCGACAGGTCGTATGGCTACACCTTC
CDR3 protein: CAIGTDRSYGYTF

clone size: .
D gene: .
V gene: TRBV5-1
J gene: TRBJ1-1
CDR3 DNA: TGCGCCAGCAGCTTGGGACAGTCTTTTGAAGCTTTCTTT
CDR3 protein: CASSLGQSFEAFF

clone size: few
D gene: TRBD2
V gene: TRBV7-6
J gene: TRBJ2-2
CDR3 DNA: TGTGCCAGCAGCTTAAGCCCTAGCGGGTACACCGGGGAGCTGTTTTTT
CDR3 protein: CASSLSPSGYTGELFF

clone size: .
D gene: TRBD1
V gene: TRBV7-6
J gene: TRBJ1-1
CDR3 DNA: TGTGCCAGCAGTCGACAGGGGGAGAACACTGAAGCTTTCTTT
CDR3 protein: CASSRQGENTEAFF

clone size: .
D gene: TRBD1
V gene: TRBV6-5
J gene: TRBJ1-1
CDR3 DNA: TGTGCCAGCAGTCTGCAGGGGGCTGTGAACACTGAAGCTTTCTTT
CDR3 protein: CASSLQGAVNTEAFF

clone size: .
D gene: TRBD1
V gene: TRBV6-2/TRBV6-3
J gene: TRBJ1-1
CDR3 DNA: TGTGCCAGCAGTTACTGGGACAGGGCGGGCACTGAAGCTTTCTTT
CDR3 protein: CASSYWDRAGTEAFF

clone size: .
D gene: .
V gene: TRBV7-9
J gene: TRBJ1-2
CDR3 DNA: TGTGCCAGCAGCCTGTACAGGGCTGGCTACACCTTC
CDR3 protein: CASSLYRAGYTF

clone size: .
D gene: .
V gene: TRBV19
J gene: TRBJ1-6
CDR3 DNA: TGTGCCAGTAGTATAGTCCGCGGCAGGGCAAATTCACCCCTCCACTTT
CDR3 protein: CASSIVRGRANSPLHF

clone size: .
D gene: .
V gene: TRBV19
J gene: TRBJ1-2
CDR3 DNA: TGTGCCAGTAGTATTGTGACAGGAAGCTATGGCTACACCTTC
CDR3 protein: CASSIVTGSYGYTF

clone size: .
D gene: TRBD2
V gene: TRBV18
J gene: TRBJ2-1
CDR3 DNA: TGTGCCAGCTCACCACCGGTAAACGGGGACTACAAGGGCAATGAGCAGTTCTTC
CDR3 protein: CASSPPVNGDYKGNEQFF

clone size: .
D gene: .
V gene: TRBV9
J gene: TRBJ1-6
CDR3 DNA: TGTGCCAGCAGCCCTCTCCAGGGGTCTAATTCACCCCTCCACTTT
CDR3 protein: CASSPLQGSNSPLHF

clone size: .
D gene: TRBD1
V gene: TRBV24-1
J gene: TRBJ2-1
CDR3 DNA: TGTGCCACCAAGACAGGGGGCGGGGATGAGCAGTTCTTC
CDR3 protein: CATKTGGGDEQFF

clone size: .
D gene: .
V gene: TRBV15
J gene: TRBJ1-5
CDR3 DNA: TGTGCCACCAGCAGAGCTTCACAGGGAGACCAGCCCCAGCATTTT
CDR3 protein: CATSRASQGDQPQHF

clone size: .
D gene: .
V gene: TRBV2
J gene: TRBJ1-1
CDR3 DNA: TGTGCCAGCAGTGTTTACGAGGACACTGAAGCTTTCTTT
CDR3 protein: CASSVYEDTEAFF

clone size: .
D gene: TRBD2
V gene: TRBV9
J gene: TRBJ2-1
CDR3 DNA: TGTGCCAGCAGCGTAGGGCGCGGGAGCGGCTACGACAATGAGCAGTTCTTC
CDR3 protein: CASSVGRGSGYDNEQFF

clone size: .
D gene: TRBD1
V gene: TRBV3-1/TRBV3-2
J gene: TRBJ1-5
CDR3 DNA: TGTGCCAGCAGCCAAGAGGCAGGGGGTGTCAATCAGCCCCAGCATTTT
CDR3 protein: CASSQEAGGVNQPQHF

clone size: .
D gene: .
V gene: TRBV5-6
J gene: TRBJ2-3
CDR3 DNA: TGTGCCAGCAGCTTTCAGGGAGATACGCAGTATTTT
CDR3 protein: CASSFQGDTQYF

clone size: .
D gene: TRBD1
V gene: TRBV6-6
J gene: TRBJ1-1
CDR3 DNA: TGTGCCAGCAGTTACTCGGGACAGGGGATGACTGAAGCTTTCTTT
CDR3 protein: CASSYSGQGMTEAFF

clone size: .
D gene: TRBD1
V gene: TRBV28
J gene: TRBJ1-1
CDR3 DNA: TGTGCCAGCAGACCTCCAGGGGGCACTGAAGCTTTCTTT
CDR3 protein: CASRPPGGTEAFF

clone size: .
D gene: .
V gene: TRBV18
J gene: TRBJ1-1
CDR3 DNA: TGTGCCAGCTCACCGGACTCAGGGGCGGGCACTGAAGCTTTCTTT
CDR3 protein: CASSPDSGAGTEAFF

clone size: .
D gene: .
V gene: TRBV18
J gene: TRBJ2-3
CDR3 DNA: TGTGCCAGCCTGACGACAGATGGGAATACGCAGTATTTT
CDR3 protein: CASLTTDGNTQYF

clone size: .
D gene: .
V gene: TRBV24-1
J gene: TRBJ1-5
CDR3 DNA: TGTGCCACCAGTGATTTGAGTTGGCAGGCTATCCGGCCCCAGCATTTT
CDR3 protein: CATSDLSWQAIRPQHF

clone size: .
D gene: TRBD2
V gene: TRBV28
J gene: TRBJ2-6
CDR3 DNA: TGTGCCAGCAGTCCCGCCGGGACTAGCGGATTCTCTGGGGCCAACGTCCTGACTTTC
CDR3 protein: CASSPAGTSGFSGANVLTF

clone size: .
D gene: TRBD2
V gene: TRBV3-1/TRBV3-2
J gene: TRBJ2-7
CDR3 DNA: TGTGCCAGCAGCGCGAGCGGGGGCGGCTACGAGCAGTACTTC
CDR3 protein: CASSASGGGYEQYF

clone size: few
D gene: .
V gene: TRBV24-1
J gene: TRBJ1-2
CDR3 DNA: TGTGCCACCAGTGATTTGCTTGGAGGGGGCTACACCTTC
CDR3 protein: CATSDLLGGGYTF